These T cell receptor beta chains were read from a single sample in a study of blood T cells in healthy people across ages. One entry per CDR3 protein, called by TCRdb with MiXCR from the 5' RACE reads. This table has around 850,000 distinct CDR3 sequences, roughly 40% appearing once. Sequenced material: blood. Receptor source: a man aged 18 to 29 in good health. Both conserved end residues are part of each CDR3. Each record gives: V gene, D gene, clone size, J gene, CDR3 protein, CDR3 DNA. The D gene is left open where the match is weak. Clone size is given for some rows only: seen once, a few or many times, or a class if the clone is expanded.

V gene: TRBV20-1; D gene: TRBD1; clone size: NA; J gene: TRBJ2-5; CDR3 protein: CSASGGQGGETQYF; CDR3 DNA: TGCAGTGCTAGTGGGGGACAGGGAGGGGAGACCCAGTACTTC
V gene: TRBV7-6; D gene: NA; clone size: NA; J gene: TRBJ2-2; CDR3 protein: CASSWVTGELFF; CDR3 DNA: TGTGCCAGCAGTTGGGTCACCGGGGAGCTGTTTTTT
V gene: TRBV7-9; D gene: NA; clone size: many; J gene: TRBJ2-3; CDR3 protein: CASEDVAGTDTQYF; CDR3 DNA: TGTGCCAGCGAGGATGTGGCGGGAACAGATACGCAGTATTTT
V gene: TRBV5-1; D gene: NA; clone size: NA; J gene: TRBJ2-7; CDR3 protein: CASSLRLQRNEQYF; CDR3 DNA: TGCGCCAGCAGCTTGCGGCTACAGCGAAATGAGCAGTACTTC
V gene: TRBV7-9; D gene: TRBD2; clone size: NA; J gene: TRBJ2-6; CDR3 protein: CASTIGGAGANVLTF; CDR3 DNA: TGTGCCAGCACCATTGGGGGGGCTGGGGCCAACGTCCTGACTTTC
V gene: TRBV3-1; D gene: NA; clone size: NA; J gene: TRBJ1-2; CDR3 protein: CASSQDQGHGYTF; CDR3 DNA: TGTGCCAGCAGCCAAGACCAGGGGCATGGCTACACCTTC
V gene: TRBV20-1; D gene: NA; clone size: NA; J gene: TRBJ2-3; CDR3 protein: CSTIVSGESTDTQYF; CDR3 DNA: TGCAGTACTATAGTATCGGGGGAAAGCACAGATACGCAGTATTTT
V gene: TRBV7-9; D gene: TRBD1; clone size: NA; J gene: TRBJ1-2; CDR3 protein: CASSLHPGQVANYGYTF; CDR3 DNA: TGTGCCAGCAGCTTACATCCTGGACAGGTAGCTAACTATGGCTACACCTTC
V gene: TRBV9; D gene: NA; clone size: few; J gene: TRBJ1-1; CDR3 protein: CASSVDDEGVPEAFF; CDR3 DNA: TGTGCCAGCAGCGTAGACGACGAGGGTGTACCCGAAGCTTTCTTT
V gene: TRBV7-2; D gene: NA; clone size: few; J gene: TRBJ2-7; CDR3 protein: CASSLSGGRSYNEQYF; CDR3 DNA: TGTGCCAGCAGCTTATCCGGGGGGCGCTCCTACAATGAGCAGTACTTC